A selection of T cell receptor beta chains follows, all from one sample in a study of CD8 T cells in ankylosing spondylitis. TCRdb used MiXCR to reprocess the 5' RACE reads, holding one entry per CDR3 protein. The sample records about 240,000 distinct CDR3 sequences, more than 20% being singletons. What was sequenced was blood, either unsorted or a sorted T cell fraction (not recorded which). The receptors originated from a male donor with ankylosing spondylitis or in good health (not recorded which). Both conserved end residues are part of each CDR3. A D gene is named only where the DNA matches it firmly. Some rows have no size entry. The others give once, few or many, or a class for an expanded clone.

d_gene	abundance	v_gene	j_gene	CDR3nt	CDR3aa
.	.	TRBV20-1	TRBJ1-5	TGCAGTGCTAGAGACCCGCGGGGGGGAGTGGCCCAGCATTTT	CSARDPRGGVAQHF
.	.	TRBV6-1	TRBJ1-1	TGTGCCAGCACCGACGTGGTGGCGGGGACTGAAGCTTTCTTT	CASTDVVAGTEAFF
.	few	TRBV20-1	TRBJ1-2	TGCAGCCTCCCCCCGGGGGGGGGCACCAACTATGGCTACACCTTC	CSLPPGGGTNYGYTF
.	.	TRBV28	TRBJ1-5	TGTGCCACCGGGAAAGGATATCAGCCCCTGCATTTT	CATGKGYQPLHF
.	few	TRBV20-1	TRBJ2-7	TGCAGTGCTAGTGGGGGAACTGTGAGCTCCTACGAGCAGTACTTC	CSASGGTVSSYEQYF
.	few	TRBV12-3/TRBV12-4	TRBJ1-2	TGTGCCAGCAGTTTCTTTCAGACTAACTATGGCTACACCTTC	CASSFFQTNYGYTF
.	many	TRBV2	TRBJ2-4	TGTGCCAGCATGCTCGATGGGCACATTCAGTACTTC	CASMLDGHIQYF
TRBD2	.	TRBV5-6	TRBJ2-7	TGTGCCAGCAGCTTGGAGTGGACTAGGGTCTCCGAGCAGTACTTC	CASSLEWTRVSEQYF
.	.	TRBV11-2	TRBJ2-3	TGTGCCAGCAGGTTAGGACAGCCAAGCACAGATACGCAGTATTTT	CASRLGQPSTDTQYF
TRBD1	few	TRBV5-1	TRBJ2-7	TGCGCCAGCAGCTTTAACAGGGGCGACCCCTACGAGCAGTACTTC	CASSFNRGDPYEQYF
.	many	TRBV5-1	TRBJ1-4	TGCGCCAGCAGCGCCAGGAGTAATGAAAAACTGTTTTTT	CASSARSNEKLFF
.	few	TRBV29-1	TRBJ2-5	TGCAGCGTTAGGACTGGGAAAGAGACCCAGTACTTC	CSVRTGKETQYF
.	.	TRBV20-1	TRBJ1-5	TGCAGTGCTAACAAGCGTGGGAGGGGCAATCAGCCCCAGCATTTT	CSANKRGRGNQPQHF
.	.	TRBV12-3/TRBV12-4	TRBJ2-3	TGTGCCAGCACCTTGGGGCAGGGAACAGATACGCAGTATTTT	CASTLGQGTDTQYF
.	many	TRBV6-5	TRBJ2-7	TGTGCCAGCAGTTCCCTGTACGAGCAGTACTTC	CASSSLYEQYF
.	.	TRBV11-2	TRBJ2-6	TGTGCCAGCAGCTTGGATCGAGTCTCTGGGGCCAACGTCCTGACTTTC	CASSLDRVSGANVLTF
.	.	TRBV20-1	TRBJ2-5	TGCAGTGCGCCACCGGACGCCGGGGAGACCCAGTACTTC	CSAPPDAGETQYF
.	once	TRBV7-2	TRBJ1-1	TGTGCCAGCAGCTTAGACCCCAGGAACACTGAAGCTTTCTTT	CASSLDPRNTEAFF
TRBD2	few	TRBV6-5	TRBJ2-7	TGTGCCAGCAGTTTTCCTAGCGGGGGGGCCTACGAGCAGTACTTC	CASSFPSGGAYEQYF
.	many	TRBV20-1	TRBJ2-7	TGCAGTGCTAGAGACAGGGACTACGAGCAGTACTTC	CSARDRDYEQYF
TRBD1	many	TRBV20-1	TRBJ2-3	TGCAGTGCTAGGGACAGGCTTGGAGATACGCAGTATTTT	CSARDRLGDTQYF
TRBD2	.	TRBV4-2	TRBJ2-1	TGTGCCAGCAGACCAGACCTAGCGGGGGGCAACAATGAGCAGTTCTTC	CASRPDLAGGNNEQFF
TRBD1	few	TRBV7-2	TRBJ1-2	TGTGCCAGCAGCGGGCGGAGGACAGGGATCAACTATGGCTACACCTTC	CASSGRRTGINYGYTF
.	few	TRBV20-1	TRBJ2-5	TGCAGTGCTAGAGATCTGAACTTCCAAGAGACCCAGTACTTC	CSARDLNFQETQYF
TRBD1	many	TRBV5-1	TRBJ2-2	TGCGCCAGCGGACCCGACAGGGCCCTCGCCACCGGGGAGCTGTTTTTT	CASGPDRALATGELFF
.	many	TRBV12-3/TRBV12-4	TRBJ2-1	TGTGCCAGCAGGCCCCAGGGCGGGAAAGATGAGCAGTTCTTC	CASRPQGGKDEQFF
.	few	TRBV20-1	TRBJ1-2	TGCAGTGCGACCCTGGACTCCCGAGGCTATGGCTACACCTTC	CSATLDSRGYGYTF
TRBD2	.	TRBV12-3/TRBV12-4	TRBJ2-1	TGTGCCAGCAGTTTACCCAGGACTAGCGGGGGGGCCAATGAGCAGTTCTTC	CASSLPRTSGGANEQFF
TRBD1	once	TRBV27	TRBJ2-7	TGTGCCAGCAGTTTGGCAGGGGGCCTATCCTACGAGCAGTACTTC	CASSLAGGLSYEQYF
TRBD2	.	TRBV10-3	TRBJ2-5	TGTGCCATCAGTGAAGGACTAGAAGAGACCCAGTACTTC	CAISEGLEETQYF
TRBD2	.	TRBV18	TRBJ2-7	TGTGCCAGCTCACCTTTCGGACTAGCGGGGTCCTCCTACGAGCAGTACTTC	CASSPFGLAGSSYEQYF
.	many	TRBV10-3	TRBJ2-1	TGTGCCATTCGACCGGGGTTGGGTGAGCAGTTCTTC	CAIRPGLGEQFF
.	.	TRBV6-5	TRBJ2-6	TGTGCCAGCAGTTATGGGCACTCTGGGGCCAACGTCCTGACTTTC	CASSYGHSGANVLTF
.	few	TRBV29-1	TRBJ2-3	TGCAGCCCAACAGGGTACGGGGGCACAGATACGCAGTATTTT	CSPTGYGGTDTQYF
.	.	TRBV20-1	TRBJ2-1	TGCAGTGCTAGTGGAGTAAATGAGCAGTTCTTC	CSASGVNEQFF
.	few	TRBV6-5	TRBJ1-5	TGTGCCAGCAGTTACGGTTTCGGGGGAGACAATAGCAATCAGCCCCAGCATTTT	CASSYGFGGDNSNQPQHF
.	few	TRBV5-6	TRBJ2-7	TGTGCCAGCAGCTTCAGGCTCTACGAGCAGTACTTC	CASSFRLYEQYF
.	.	TRBV12-3/TRBV12-4	TRBJ2-3	TGTGCCAGCAGTTTCCCCCAATCCCCCGATACGCAGTATTTT	CASSFPQSPDTQYF
.	.	TRBV6-6	TRBJ2-3	TGTGCCAGCAGTTACCCTGGAGATACGCAGTATTTT	CASSYPGDTQYF
.	many	TRBV29-1	TRBJ2-1	TGCAGCGTGGGCCGGGACTTCTACAATGAGCAGTTCTTC	CSVGRDFYNEQFF
.	.	TRBV27	TRBJ1-1	TGTGCCAGCAGTTTAATGAGGGGTGGGAGCGCTGAAGCTTTCTTT	CASSLMRGGSAEAFF
TRBD2	few	TRBV24-1	TRBJ2-5	TGTGCCACCAGTCCGGGGGGGCCGCGAGAGACCCAGTACTTC	CATSPGGPRETQYF
TRBD2	.	TRBV6-2/TRBV6-3	TRBJ2-7	TGTGCCAGCACCCCACTAGCGGGGGGAACCTACGAGCAGTACTTC	CASTPLAGGTYEQYF
TRBD1	many	TRBV11-2	TRBJ2-1	TGTGCCAGCAGCTTTACAGGGGGCTCCTACAATGAGCAGTTCTTC	CASSFTGGSYNEQFF
.	.	TRBV6-1	TRBJ2-7	TGTGCCAGCACTAGAACTGGGACGAATCCCTACGAGCAGTACTTC	CASTRTGTNPYEQYF
.	many	TRBV20-1	TRBJ2-7	TGCAGTGCTCCAGGGGACAACTCCTACGAGCAGTACTTC	CSAPGDNSYEQYF
.	.	TRBV2	TRBJ2-3	TGTGCCAGCAGTCAGGGGCTTCGACTCCATGCTACGCAGTATTTT	CASSQGLRLHATQYF
TRBD1	.	TRBV29-1	TRBJ2-3	TGCAGCGTGCGGACAGGGCGCACAGATACGCAGTATTTT	CSVRTGRTDTQYF
TRBD1	few	TRBV20-1	TRBJ2-7	TGCAGTGCGAACCCAGGACAGGGACCCTACGAGCAGTACTTC	CSANPGQGPYEQYF
.	many	TRBV20-1	TRBJ2-1	TGCAGTGCTCAGGCGGACCGGAATGAGCAGTTCTTC	CSAQADRNEQFF
TRBD2	few	TRBV7-2	TRBJ2-7	TGTGCCAGCAGCTTAGTAGCGGGGGGAGACTACGAGCAGTACTTC	CASSLVAGGDYEQYF
.	many	TRBV13	TRBJ2-1	TGTGCCAGCAGCCGCGATCTCTTAATTGAGCAGTTCTTC	CASSRDLLIEQFF
.	.	TRBV5-5	TRBJ2-5	TGTGCCAGCAGCTTGGGAATACAAGAGACCCAGTACTTC	CASSLGIQETQYF
.	few	TRBV6-1	TRBJ1-2	TGTGCCAGCACGAAACTTTCCGACAGACGAGGCTACACCTTC	CASTKLSDRRGYTF
.	many	TRBV6-5	TRBJ1-1	TGTGCCAGCAGTTACGCGGGGCACGAAGCTTTCTTT	CASSYAGHEAFF
TRBD2	.	TRBV5-1	TRBJ2-3	TGCGCCAGCAGCTCCGGACTAGCGGGGCGTTCACTGTATTTT	CASSSGLAGRSLYF
.	many	TRBV20-1	TRBJ1-1	TGCAGTGCTACCGACGGAGCGTTGAACACTGAAGCTTTCTTT	CSATDGALNTEAFF
TRBD1	few	TRBV6-1	TRBJ1-6	TGTGCCAGCATCCTGTCGGGACAGATATCACCCCTCCACTTT	CASILSGQISPLHF